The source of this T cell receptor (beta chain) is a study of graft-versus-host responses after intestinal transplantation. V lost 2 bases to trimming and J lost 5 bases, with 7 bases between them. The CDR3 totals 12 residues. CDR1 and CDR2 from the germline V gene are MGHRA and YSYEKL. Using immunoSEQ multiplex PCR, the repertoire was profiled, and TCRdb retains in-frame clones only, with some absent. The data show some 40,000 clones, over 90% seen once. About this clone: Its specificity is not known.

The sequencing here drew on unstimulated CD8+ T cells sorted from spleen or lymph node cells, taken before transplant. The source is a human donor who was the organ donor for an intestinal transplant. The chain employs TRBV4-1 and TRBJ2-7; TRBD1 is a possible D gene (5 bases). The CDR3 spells CASSQRGHEQYF. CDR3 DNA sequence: TGCGCCAGCAGCCAAAGGGGCCACGAGCAGTACTTC.